The present entry profiles one T cell receptor beta chain with its context. Trimming pared 9 bases from V and 0 bases from J, leaving 12 bases between. The CDR3 extends over 14 amino acids. Germline-derived CDR1 and CDR2 are MNHEY and SVGAGI. The sample belongs to a study of blood T cell repertoires in COVID-19. Generated by immunoSEQ multiplex PCR, the TCRdb table keeps only in-frame clones and is missing some. Altogether about 280,000 clones are present, roughly 90% being singletons, with the ten largest covering about 8.5%. The chain has TRBV6-5 and TRBJ1-3; possibly TRBD1 for D (6 bases). This TCR came from a man aged 18 to 30 with active or convalescent COVID-19. Material for sequencing was peripheral blood. CDR3 amino acids: CASKGQFSGNTIYF. DNA of the CDR3: TGTGCCAGTAAAGGACAGTTCTCTGGAAACACCATATATTTT.